These 29 T cell receptor beta chains were sequenced from one sample in a study of CD8+ T cells in alopecia areata. As the sequencing template, cDNA was produced by extracting RNA and reverse transcribing it. Here immunoSEQ multiplex PCR was the method, and the copy in TCRdb shows in-frame clones only, minus some. The repertoire consists of under 250,000 clones, with around 62% occurring once and the leading ten covering more than 0.4%. The sample was CD4+ T cells sorted from blood, taken at week 0. The receptors were gathered from a human donor with alopecia areata.

The count of this clone is one. This chain links TRBV5-1 with TRBJ2-3; D unresolved. CDR3 size: 14 residues. Trimming removed 0 bases from V and 6 bases from J, with 11 bases in between. CDR1 is SGHRS and CDR2 is YFSETQ in the germline V gene. The CDR3 DNA reads TGCGCCAGCAGCTTGGAAAGGGATGGGGATACGCAGTATTTT. This codes for CASSLERDGDTQYF.

For the CDR3, the DNA is TGCGCCAGCGCCAGGAGGGGCTGGGTTGATGGCTACACCTTC. Protein sequence: CASARRGWVDGYTF. The J gene is TRBJ1-2, the V gene TRBV5-1; D might be TRBD1 (5 bases). CDR3 length equals 14 residues. V was pared by 7 bases and J by 6 bases, with 19 bases between. CDR1 and CDR2 (germline): SGHRS, YFSETQ.

This chain links TRBV7-2 with TRBJ2-3; D remains ambiguous. The CDR3 consists of 13 residues. V lost 0 bases and J 5 bases, leaving 6 bases between the germline ends. Germline-derived CDR1 and CDR2 are SGHTA and FQGNSA. CDR3 region: CASSLASGDTQYF. In nucleotides, the CDR3 is TGTGCCAGCAGCTTAGCGTCTGGAGATACGCAGTATTTT.

This rearrangement joins TRBV7-9 to TRBJ2-1, with 9 bases lining up with TRBD2. Germline V lookup: CDR1 SEHNR, CDR2 FQNEAQ (reference sequence). The CDR3 sequence is 15 residues long. J lost 6 bases, V lost 0 bases, and 3 bases had no gene match. CDR3 sequence: CASSLAGTSFNEQFF. In DNA, the CDR3 is TGTGCCAGCAGCTTAGCCGGGACTAGCTTCAATGAGCAGTTCTTC.

This clone was recorded many times. The V call is TRBV29-1, the J call TRBJ1-1, with D perhaps matching TRBD1 (5 bases). CDR3 length: 14 residues. Germline-derived CDR1 and CDR2 are SQVTM and ANQGSEA. Trimming removed 0 bases at V and 0 bases at J, with 8 bases between. This CDR3 is CSVEDGGMNTEAFF. CDR3 DNA sequence: TGCAGCGTTGAAGACGGGGGGATGAACACTGAAGCTTTCTTT.

This clone turned up a few times. The CDR3: CSVAIDINQPQHF. CDR3 nucleotides: TGCAGCGTTGCGATCGATATCAATCAGCCCCAGCATTTT. This chain links TRBV29-1 with TRBJ1-5; D unresolved. The CDR3 consists of 13 residues. V shed 4 bases and J shed 3 bases, with 10 bases lying between them. CDR1 is SQVTM and CDR2 is ANQGSEA in the germline V gene. The entire variable domain, with the rest obtained from reference TRBV29-1 and TRBJ1-5, is as follows: SAVISQKPSRDICQRGTSLTIQCQVDSQVTMMFWYRQQPGQSLTLIATANQGSEATYESGFVIDKFPISRPNLTFSTLTVSNMSPEDSSIYLCSVAIDINQPQHFGDGTRLSIL.

The chain is built from TRBV19 and TRBJ2-7, with 7 bases identical to TRBD1. The length of the CDR3 is 12 residues. Germline V gives CDR1 LNHDA, CDR2 SQIVND (reference sequence). V dropped 11 bases and J dropped 1; count of bases not matched to a gene: 5. The CDR3 sequence: CASRDRSYEQYF. Here the CDR3 DNA reads TGTGCCTCCCGGGACAGATCCTACGAGCAGTACTTC.

This chain joins TRBV29-1 and TRBJ2-2; the D is unclear. Looked up from germline, CDR1 is SQVTM and CDR2 is ANQGSEA. The CDR3 contains 12 residues. V was cut by 7 bases and J by 1 base, with 7 bases left in between. The CDR3 loop reads CSGGRNTGELFF. Written as DNA, the CDR3 is TGCAGCGGAGGCAGGAACACCGGGGAGCTGTTTTTT.

The rearrangement links TRBV19 to TRBJ1-2, with TRBD1 identical over 7 bases. The CDR3 runs 14 residues. The germline CDR1 and CDR2 sequences are LNHDA and SQIVND (reference sequence). Trimming removed 4 bases from V and 2 bases from J; junction bases left unmatched: 4. CDR3 amino acids: CASSSRDRNYGYTF. The CDR3 bases are TGTGCCAGTAGTAGCCGGGACAGAAACTATGGCTACACCTTC.

This clone turned up a few times. The rearrangement uses TRBV30 and TRBJ2-1; 11 nucleotides match TRBD2. CDR3 length: 15 amino acids. Germline trimming cut 2 bases from V and 7 bases from J; bases unmatched to any gene: 7. From germline, CDR1 is GTSNPN and CDR2 SVGIG (reference sequence). The CDR3 nucleotides are TGTGCCTGGAGTTCTGGGACTAGCGGATATAATGAGCAGTTCTTC. It codes for CAWSSGTSGYNEQFF.

The chain employs TRBV4-1 and TRBJ2-7; D possibly uses TRBD1 or TRBD2 (5 bases each). Germline loops: CDR1 MGHRA, CDR2 YSYEKL. The V and J ends lost 4 bases and 6 bases respectively, with 22 bases between them. The CDR3 is made up of 16 amino acids. The CDR3 bases are TGCGCCAGCAGCCGACCAACCGGGACCCCTTCTTCCGAGCAGTACTTC. It yields the protein CASSRPTGTPSSEQYF.

This clone was found a few times. The chain joins TRBV7-3 to TRBJ2-1; 8 nucleotides match TRBD2. This CDR3 has 15 residues. V lost 3 bases and J lost 7; bases outside the gene matches: 8. Germline CDR1 and CDR2: SGHTA and FQGTGA. For the CDR3, the DNA is TGTGCCAGCAGCTTGGCCCCCGGGACTAGGAATGAGCAGTTCTTC. This translates into CASSLAPGTRNEQFF.

This clone was recorded a few times. This chain joins TRBV7-9 and TRBJ2-7, with D uncertain. In germline, CDR1 is SEHNR, CDR2 FQNEAQ (reference sequence). CDR3 size: 11 residues. V lost 5 bases, J lost 6 bases, and 8 bases lay in between. CDR3 DNA: TGTGCCAGCAGCCCTAACCTCGAGCAGTACTTC. Encoded protein: CASSPNLEQYF.

The genes are TRBV29-1 and TRBJ2-5; D uncertain. The CDR3 is made up of 12 amino acids. Germline CDR1 SQVTM, CDR2 ANQGSEA. V was trimmed by 7 bases and J by 5 bases, leaving 14 bases between them. CDR3 loop: CSGRPSGETQYF. Here the CDR3 DNA reads TGCAGCGGTAGACCCAGTGGGGAGACCCAGTACTTC. Based on the CDR3 plus reference TRBV29-1 and TRBJ2-5, the full variable domain is SAVISQKPSRDICQRGTSLTIQCQVDSQVTMMFWYRQQPGQSLTLIATANQGSEATYESGFVIDKFPISRPNLTFSTLTVSNMSPEDSSIYLCSGRPSGETQYFGPGTRLLVL.

This clone was picked up a small number of times. The chain employs TRBV10-2 and TRBJ1-2; D is undetermined. Germline V gene data show CDR1 as WSHSY and CDR2 as SAAADI. V lost 1 base and J 4 bases, leaving 10 bases between the germline ends. This CDR3 region has 14 residues. The CDR3 DNA is TGCGCCAGCAGTGAGTTAGAGGAATCCTATGGCTACACCTTC. Translating gives CASSELEESYGYTF.

The chain combines TRBV6-5 with TRBJ1-6; D may be TRBD1 (5 bases). The ends were cut back, 5 bases at V and 5 bases at J, with 13 bases in the middle. The CDR3 is made up of 15 amino acids. Looked up from germline, CDR1 is MNHEY and CDR2 is SVGAGI. CDR3 bases: TGTGCCAGCAGTCGATCGAGACAGAATAATTCACCCCTCCACTTT. Protein product: CASSRSRQNNSPLHF.

At least ten counts were recorded for this clone. The V gene is TRBV7-9, the J gene TRBJ1-2, with 7 nucleotides matching TRBD1. Germline V gene sequence: CDR1 SEHNR, CDR2 FQNEAQ (reference sequence). The length of the CDR3 is 13 residues. The V and J ends lost 5 bases and 7 bases, in that order; junction bases with no gene match: 7. CDR3 nucleotide sequence: TGTGCCAGCAGCCGGCGGGGACAGCGTGGCTACACCTTC. Its protein is CASSRRGQRGYTF.

This chain joins TRBV2 and TRBJ1-2; tentatively, D is TRBD1 (5 bases). Germline assignment: CDR1 SNHLY and CDR2 FYNNEI. Trimming took off 7 bases at V and 4 bases at J, with 13 bases between the two ends. The CDR3 is 13 amino acids. As DNA, the CDR3 is TGTGCCAGCATTATGGGACGGAGCTATGGCTACACCTTC. Its protein product is CASIMGRSYGYTF.

This sequence joins TRBV6-5 and TRBJ1-3; no firm D call. V was shortened by 2 bases and J by 4 bases, with 15 bases between the two germline ends. There are 16 residues in the CDR3. CDR1 is MNHEY, CDR2 SVGAGI, per germline. The CDR3 region is CASSYAQGYRGNTIYF. The CDR3 coding sequence is TGTGCCAGCAGTTACGCCCAAGGGTATCGAGGAAACACCATATATTTT.

This clone was counted only a few times. The gene calls are TRBV7-8 and TRBJ1-5; D gene uncertain. CDR1 SGHVS and CDR2 FQNEAQ come from the germline V gene. The CDR3 consists of 13 residues. V was pared by 3 bases and J by 5 bases, with 8 bases between. In DNA form, the CDR3 reads TGTGCCAGCAGCTTGGACCGTGATCAGCCCCAGCATTTT. The encoded protein is CASSLDRDQPQHF.

Notes on this clone: The same CDR3 arises from other DNA sequences in this sample as well. V usage is TRBV29-1 and J usage is TRBJ1-1; D remains ambiguous. Germline V gives CDR1 SQVTM, CDR2 ANQGSEA. This CDR3 is built from 13 residues. Trimming cost V 6 bases and J 0 bases, with 11 bases left between them. In nucleotides, the CDR3 is TGCAGCGTCCGCCGCAGCCTGAACACTGAAGCTTTCTTT. It is translated as CSVRRSLNTEAFF.

This chain links TRBV9 with TRBJ2-3; 10 positions agree with TRBD2. The CDR3 extends over 16 amino acids. CDR1 is SGDLS and CDR2 is YYNGEE in the germline V gene. The J segment lost 6 bases and the V segment lost 3 bases, leaving 10 bases of the junction unmatched. This CDR3 reads CASSESLLAGGDTQYF. The CDR3 DNA follows: TGTGCCAGCAGCGAATCCCTCTTAGCGGGGGGTGATACGCAGTATTTT.

The sample holds one count of this clone. CDR3: CAWSVPRRWRGSYF. The DNA of the CDR3 is TGTGCCTGGAGTGTACCCCGCAGATGGCGGGGGTCGTATTTT. The chain combines TRBV30 with TRBJ2-3, with 7 bases fitting TRBD2. Germline trimming cut 0 bases from V and 14 bases from J; bases unmatched to any gene: 14. CDR1 is GTSNPN, CDR2 SVGIG, per germline (reference sequence). The CDR3 is 14 amino acids.

The rearrangement uses TRBV14 and TRBJ2-7; 9 nucleotides align to TRBD1. The length of the CDR3 is 13 residues. The junction had 4 bases not matched to a gene; V was cut back by 5 bases and J by 5 bases. The germline V gene has CDR1 SGHDN and CDR2 FVKESK. The CDR3 region is CASSSGTGHEQYF. The CDR3 DNA follows: TGTGCCAGCAGCTCCGGGACAGGGCACGAGCAGTACTTC.

This clone was detected only a few times. V usage is TRBV11-2 and J usage is TRBJ2-4; D possibly corresponds to TRBD2 (6 bases). CDR3 length: 13 amino acids. V dropped 0 bases and J dropped 9 bases, with 9 bases sitting between them. Germline CDR1 and CDR2: SGHAT and FQNNGV. Written as DNA, the CDR3 is TGTGCCAGCAGCTTAGAGATGCGGGGCATTCAGTACTTC. It yields the protein CASSLEMRGIQYF.

This rearrangement joins TRBV7-9 to TRBJ1-3; D uncertain. This CDR3 has 16 amino acids. V lost 3 bases and J lost 1, with 13 bases in between. CDR1 and CDR2 (germline): SEHNR, FQNEAQ (reference sequence). The CDR3 protein is CASSLTLVISGNTIYF. CDR3 DNA sequence: TGTGCCAGCAGCTTGACCCTGGTGATATCTGGAAACACCATATATTTT. Supplemented by reference TRBV7-9 and TRBJ1-3, the full variable domain reads DTGVSQNPRHKITKRGQNVTFRCDPISEHNRLYWYRQTLGQGPEFLTYFQNEAQLEKSRLLSDRFSAERPKGSFSTLEIQRTEQGDSAMYLCASSLTLVISGNTIYFGEGSWLTVV.

The V and J genes are TRBV4-2 and TRBJ2-7; 12 bases are a match to TRBD1. J gave up 3 bases and V 1 base, and 16 bases lay outside the gene matches. This CDR3 spans 20 amino acids. Germline V gives CDR1 LGHNA, CDR2 YNFKEQ. In nucleotides, the CDR3 is TGTGCCAGCAGCCAAGGGGCCGGGACAGGGGGCCCAGCGCACATCTACGAGCAGTACTTC. Translation gives CASSQGAGTGGPAHIYEQYF.

In this sample, this clone turned up a few times. The chain recombines TRBV7-9 with TRBJ1-2, with TRBD1 as a possible D gene (5 bases). The germline V gene has CDR1 SEHNR and CDR2 FQNEAQ (reference sequence). Trimming removed 5 bases from V and 7 bases from J, with 11 bases in between. This CDR3 is 12 amino acids long. The CDR3 DNA reads as TGTGCCAGCAGCCAGGGTGATATTGGCTACACCTTC. Its protein product is CASSQGDIGYTF.

There are a few counts of this clone. Other DNA sequences in this sample translate to the same CDR3. This chain uses TRBV29-1 with TRBJ1-2; 9 nucleotides align to TRBD1. Germline V lookup: CDR1 SQVTM, CDR2 ANQGSEA. J gave up 10 bases and V 0 bases, and 12 bases lay outside the gene matches. The CDR3 contains 15 residues. The CDR3 reads CSVEDGVRTGDYYTF. The CDR3 nucleotides are TGCAGCGTTGAAGATGGGGTTCGGACAGGGGATTACTACACCTTC.